The next 20 T cell receptor beta chains were all read from a single sample in a study of brain metastases from non-small cell lung cancer. Method: immunoSEQ multiplex PCR; TCRdb's copy keeps in-frame clones and lacks some. In the table there are 600 to 800 clones, roughly 84% of which are singletons. The sequencing sample was made of tumor-adjacent normal tissue. The source of these receptors is a donor older than 35 with non-small cell lung cancer.

V and J are TRBV7-3 and TRBJ2-2; D remains ambiguous. The CDR3 spans 15 residues. From germline, CDR1 is SGHTA and CDR2 FQGTGA. V lost 1 base, J lost 1 base, and 7 bases lay in between. The CDR3 here is CASSLRTQNTGELFF. The CDR3 coding sequence is TGTGCCAGCAGCTTAAGGACGCAGAACACCGGGGAGCTGTTTTTT. Together with reference TRBV7-3 and TRBJ2-2, the CDR3 gives the full variable domain: GAGVSQTPSNKVTEKGKYVELRCDPISGHTALYWYRQSLGQGPEFLIYFQGTGAADDSGLPNDRFFAVRPEGSVSTLKIQRTERGDSAVYLCASSLRTQNTGELFFGEGSRLTVL.

In this sample, this clone turned up once. CDR3 sequence: CATSDSGQGVEQYF. The DNA for the CDR3 is TGTGCCACCAGTGATTCCGGGCAGGGAGTAGAGCAGTACTTC. The chain uses TRBV24-1 and TRBJ2-7; D is perhaps TRBD1 or TRBD2 (5 bases each). This CDR3 is 14 amino acids long. Trimming stripped 2 bases from V and 7 bases from J, with 14 bases between. CDR1 and CDR2 (germline): KGHDR, SFDVKD.

The chain is built from TRBV11-1 and TRBJ2-7; weak D call: TRBD2 (6 bases). CDR1 and CDR2 (germline): SGHAT, FQDESV (reference sequence). This CDR3 contains 14 residues. V was cut by 4 bases and J by 6 bases, with 16 bases left in between. In DNA form, the CDR3 reads TGTGCCAGCAGCTCCCCGGGACTCGCAGTCGAGCAGTACTTC. Its translation is CASSSPGLAVEQYF.

CDR3 in amino acids: CASRGQGENYGYTF. CDR3 nucleotide sequence: TGTGCCAGCAGAGGACAGGGGGAGAACTATGGCTACACCTTC. The V and J genes are TRBV6-5 and TRBJ1-2; TRBD1 aligns across 10 bases. CDR3 size: 14 residues. Germline V gene lookup returns CDR1 MNHEY and CDR2 SVGAGI. The J segment lost 2 bases and the V segment lost 6 bases, leaving 3 bases of the junction unmatched.

The chain uses TRBV28 and TRBJ2-1; 7 nucleotides line up with TRBD1. Germline V gene sequence: CDR1 MDHEN, CDR2 SYDVKM. The V gene end was trimmed by 3 bases and the J gene end by 0 bases; junction bases not matched to a gene: 11. The length of the CDR3 is 18 residues. CDR3 DNA: TGTGCCAGCAGTTTGTTGAACAGGGGATTGTCCTCCTACAATGAGCAGTTCTTC. Encoded protein: CASSLLNRGLSSYNEQFF.

Comment on this clone: Sequence at one end of the junction differs from germline and may be a read error. This chain joins TRBV27 and TRBJ2-3; 14 bases fit TRBD2. The CDR3 spans 18 residues. The germline V gene encodes CDR1 MNHEY and CDR2 SMNVEV (reference sequence). CDR3 region: CANSPGTSGSVLTDTQYF. The CDR3 DNA reads as TGTGCCAACAGTCCGGGGACTAGCGGGAGCGTGTTGACAGATACGCAGTATTTT.

CDR3 nucleotides: TGTGCCAGCAGTGCCCCGGAGGGGGTGGTGGGCTACACCTTC. Residues: CASSAPEGVVGYTF. V usage is TRBV28 and J usage is TRBJ1-2; tentatively, D is TRBD1 (6 bases). The CDR3 totals 14 residues. Trimming took 5 bases from V and 8 from J, leaving 18 bases between them. The germline gives CDR1 MDHEN, CDR2 SYDVKM.

The gene calls are TRBV30 and TRBJ1-2; D is perhaps TRBD1 (6 bases). The CDR3 covers 14 residues. Trimming removed 3 bases from V and 0 bases from J, with 11 bases in between. CDR1 is GTSNPN and CDR2 is SVGIG in the germline V gene (reference sequence). The CDR3 DNA follows: TGTGCCTGGAGGGCAGGGGCCTCTAACTATGGCTACACCTTC. Translation: CAWRAGASNYGYTF.

This chain links TRBV12-3 or TRBV12-4 with TRBJ2-1; TRBD1 is a possible D gene (5 bases). This CDR3 has 12 residues. V lost 4 bases and J lost 8, with 9 bases in between. CDR3 bases: TGTGCCAGCAGTTCAGGGTGGCATGAGCAGTTCTTC. Protein sequence: CASSSGWHEQFF.

The chain recombines TRBV9 with TRBJ1-4; maybe TRBD1 (5 bases). V shed 0 bases and J shed 7 bases, with 10 bases lying between them. The germline V gene encodes CDR1 SGDLS and CDR2 YYNGEE. CDR3 size: 14 residues. CDR3 protein: CASSVAQGGEKLFF. For the CDR3, the DNA is TGTGCCAGCAGCGTAGCCCAGGGAGGTGAAAAACTGTTTTTT.

The chain recombines TRBV24-1 with TRBJ2-1, with 12 bases aligning to TRBD1. Looked up from germline, CDR1 is KGHDR and CDR2 is SFDVKD. V lost 5 bases to trimming and J lost 4 bases; unmatched junction nucleotides: 11. This CDR3 spans 18 amino acids. As DNA, the CDR3 is TGTGCCACCAGTGTCTCCACCCTGGGACAGGGGGCTTACAATGAGCAGTTCTTC. It codes for CATSVSTLGQGAYNEQFF.

This clone was recorded once. Sequence at one end of the junction differs from germline and may be a read error. This rearrangement joins TRBV28 to TRBJ2-1; 9 bases fit TRBD2. The germline gives CDR1 MDHEN, CDR2 SYDVKM. There are 17 residues in the CDR3. The CDR3 nucleotides are TGTGCCAGCAGTTTAAGCATAGCGGGAGTCGGGGGAAATGAACAGTTCTTC. Translated, it gives CASSLSIAGVGGNEQFF.

The chain uses TRBV15 and TRBJ1-4; D not resolved. The CDR3 totals 15 residues. Trimming cost V 1 base and J 8 bases, with 14 bases left between them. Germline V lookup: CDR1 LNHNV, CDR2 YYDKDF (reference sequence). CDR3 DNA: TGTGCCACCAGCAGAGGGGGAGGGCTTTTGGAAAAACTGTTTTTT. It encodes CATSRGGGLLEKLFF.

The chain has TRBV7-2 and TRBJ1-2; D is perhaps TRBD1 (5 bases). Germline V CDR1 and CDR2: SGHTA, FQGNSA. V was clipped by 5 bases and J by 0 bases, with 16 bases between them. The CDR3 runs 16 residues. The CDR3 protein is CASSAGWGRTNYGYTF. The CDR3 bases are TGTGCCAGCAGCGCGGGTTGGGGGAGGACTAACTATGGCTACACCTTC.

The chain couples TRBV4-1 to TRBJ1-2, with D perhaps TRBD1 (6 bases). Trimming cost V 0 bases and J 6 bases, with 17 bases left between them. CDR1 is MGHRA, CDR2 YSYEKL, per germline. This CDR3 spans 16 amino acids. CDR3 sequence (DNA): TGCGCCAGCAGCCAAGAGATTTTGGGCAGGGGTAATGGCTACACCTTC. As protein: CASSQEILGRGNGYTF.

The chain combines TRBV27 with TRBJ2-7; 7 bases align to TRBD1. V lost 4 bases, J lost 3 bases, and 6 bases stayed unmatched. Germline V CDR1 and CDR2: MNHEY, SMNVEV (reference sequence). CDR3 length equals 14 residues. Written as DNA, the CDR3 is TGTGCCAGCAGTTCCCGGGACAGATACTACGAGCAGTACTTC. Translated: CASSSRDRYYEQYF.

The CDR3 reads CASSTTGGPYNEQFF. CDR3 nucleotides: TGCGCCAGCAGCACAACGGGGGGACCCTACAATGAGCAGTTCTTC. V gene TRBV5-1 combines with J gene TRBJ2-1; TRBD2 matches 7 bases. The CDR3 consists of 15 residues. Germline V gives CDR1 SGHRS, CDR2 YFSETQ. Trimming took 4 bases from V and 2 from J; bases not matched to a gene: 6.

CDR3 bases: TGCGCCAGCAGTGCGCGGGGCGATGAGCAGTTCTTC. Residues: CASSARGDEQFF. This rearrangement joins TRBV10-1 to TRBJ2-1; possibly TRBD2 for D (6 bases). Germline V gene data show CDR1 as WNHNN and CDR2 as SYGVQD (reference sequence). Trimming removed 4 bases from V and 8 bases from J, with 9 bases in between. The CDR3 extends over 12 amino acids.

The rearrangement uses TRBV25-1 and TRBJ2-1; weak D call: TRBD2 (7 bases). Germline V gene data show CDR1 as MGHDK and CDR2 as SYGVNS. V lost 4 bases and J 12 bases, leaving 13 bases between the germline ends. The CDR3 extends over 12 amino acids. The CDR3 here is CASSGGGSGQFF. The CDR3 nucleotides read TGTGCCAGCAGTGGGGGGGGCAGTGGGCAGTTCTTC. The full variable domain, rest sourced from reference TRBV25-1 and TRBJ2-1, is EADIYQTPRYLVIGTGKKITLECSQTMGHDKMYWYQQDPGMELHLIHYSYGVNSTEKGDLSSESTVSRIRTEHFPLTLESARPSHTSQYLCASSGGGSGQFFGPGTRLTVL.

V usage is TRBV9 and J usage is TRBJ2-1; no clear D. The V end lost 4 bases, the J end lost 2 bases, and 13 bases lay between the germline ends. CDR1 and CDR2 from the germline V gene are SGDLS and YYNGEE. This CDR3 contains 15 residues. CDR3 region: CASSQKELAYNEQFF. The CDR3 DNA reads TGTGCCAGCAGCCAAAAGGAGCTAGCCTACAATGAGCAGTTCTTC.